Presented here are 23 T cell receptor beta chains from one specimen sequenced in a study of cytomegalovirus exposure and HLA in healthy donors. Generated by immunoSEQ multiplex PCR, the TCRdb table keeps only in-frame clones and is missing some. The profile covers some 69,000 clones, with approximately 94% appearing a single time and less than 4.5% taken by the ten largest. Sequencing was done on a sample of PBMCs. The receptors stem from a man aged 18 to 30 in good health and CMV-seropositive.

The chain joins TRBV28 to TRBJ2-5; TRBD1 agrees at 11 bases. Trimming took 6 bases from V and 4 from J; bases not matched to a gene: 10. The germline gives CDR1 MDHEN, CDR2 SYDVKM. The CDR3 is made up of 16 amino acids. CDR3: CASSIPDRGLGETQYF. CDR3 bases: TGTGCCAGCAGCATCCCGGACAGGGGGCTGGGAGAGACCCAGTACTTC.

V is TRBV28 and J is TRBJ1-4; D possibly corresponds to TRBD1 (5 bases). Germline CDR1 MDHEN, CDR2 SYDVKM. Trimming took off 7 bases at V and 7 bases at J, with 16 bases between the two ends. This CDR3 has 14 residues. The CDR3 nucleotides read TGTGCCAGCACATTCGCGGGGGTGGGTGAAAAACTGTTTTTT. It specifies CASTFAGVGEKLFF.

V is TRBV2 and J is TRBJ2-5, with 7 bases lining up with TRBD1. V trimming: 4 bases; J trimming: 0 bases; junction bases outside the gene matches: 5. The length of the CDR3 is 15 residues. The germline V gene encodes CDR1 SNHLY and CDR2 FYNNEI. The CDR3 is CASSGQTGYQETQYF. CDR3 bases: TGTGCCAGCAGTGGACAGACAGGGTACCAAGAGACCCAGTACTTC. Filled out from reference TRBV2 and TRBJ2-5, the complete variable domain reads EPEVTQTPSHQVTQMGQEVILRCVPISNHLYFYWYRQILGQKVEFLVSFYNNEISEKSEIFDDQFSVERPDGSNFTLKIRSTKLEDSAMYFCASSGQTGYQETQYFGPGTRLLVL.

This clone has more than one count but fewer than ten. The rearrangement links TRBV20-1 to TRBJ1-4; D is unclear. CDR1 and CDR2 from the germline V gene are DFQATT and SNEGSKA (reference sequence). The CDR3 covers 11 residues. V was pared by 4 bases and J by 5 bases, with 5 bases between. The CDR3 is CSAMSNEKLFF. CDR3 coding DNA: TGCAGTGCTATGTCGAATGAAAAACTGTTTTTT.

Written as DNA, the CDR3 is TGTGCCAGCAGGCCCGGGACAGCATATTCACCCCTCCACTTT. It translates to CASRPGTAYSPLHF. This sequence joins TRBV6-5 and TRBJ1-6; 7 bases are shared with TRBD1. The CDR3 extends over 14 amino acids. CDR1 and CDR2 (germline): MNHEY, SVGAGI. Trimming cost V 6 bases and J 8 bases; bases outside gene matches: 7.

The J gene is TRBJ1-6, the V gene TRBV5-6; maybe TRBD1 (6 bases). CDR1 and CDR2 (germline): SGHDT, YYEEEE. This CDR3 spans 16 amino acids. Trimming stripped 3 bases from V and 6 bases from J, with 16 bases between. Written as DNA, the CDR3 is TGTGCCAGCAGCTCGGATTTGGGGGCGCGTAATTCACCCCTCCACTTT. Its protein product is CASSSDLGARNSPLHF. Filled out from reference TRBV5-6 and TRBJ1-6, the complete variable domain reads DAGVTQSPTHLIKTRGQQVTLRCSPKSGHDTVSWYQQALGQGPQFIFQYYEEEERQRGNFPDRFSGHQFPNYSSELNVNALLLGDSALYLCASSSDLGARNSPLHFGNGTRLTVT.

The chain combines TRBV5-6 with TRBJ2-2; the D gene is possibly TRBD1 (5 bases). V was trimmed by 1 base and J by 4 bases, leaving 14 bases between them. Germline CDR1 and CDR2: SGHDT and YYEEEE. CDR3 length: 16 amino acids. Here the CDR3 reads CASSLQSKGVTGELFF. Here the CDR3 DNA reads TGTGCCAGCAGCTTGCAAAGTAAAGGGGTCACCGGGGAGCTGTTTTTT.

The rearrangement uses TRBV7-2 and TRBJ2-7; 7 nucleotides agree with TRBD2. The CDR3 totals 15 residues. CDR1 and CDR2 (germline): SGHTA, FQGNSA. V lost 1 base to trimming and J lost 1 base; unmatched junction nucleotides: 4. CDR3 sequence reads: CASSLVSSGSYEQYF. CDR3 nucleotides: TGTGCCAGCAGCTTAGTGTCTAGCGGATCCTACGAGCAGTACTTC.

V and J are TRBV5-1 and TRBJ2-1; TRBD1 aligns across 10 bases. The ends lost 2 bases at V and 6 bases at J; junction bases unmatched: 2. Germline-derived CDR1 and CDR2 are SGHRS and YFSETQ. The CDR3 runs to 14 residues. The CDR3 coding sequence is TGCGCCAGCAGCTTCCGGACAGGGGGCAATGAGCAGTTCTTC. Residues: CASSFRTGGNEQFF.

This clone has only a few counts. The chain links TRBV25-1 to TRBJ2-7, with 7 bases matching TRBD1. Germline CDR1 and CDR2: MGHDK and SYGVNS. Germline trimming cut 3 bases from V and 6 bases from J; bases unmatched to any gene: 5. The CDR3 runs 13 residues. CDR3 region: CASSDRNRGEQYF. The CDR3 DNA is TGTGCCAGCAGTGACCGGAACAGGGGCGAGCAGTACTTC.

The gene calls are TRBV10-3 and TRBJ1-2; 7 nucleotides line up with TRBD1. Unmatched junction bases numbered 1, after V lost 6 bases and J lost 3 bases. The CDR3 is 12 amino acids. CDR1 ENHRY and CDR2 SYGVKD come from the germline V gene. The DNA of the CDR3 is TGTGCCATCAGAACAGGGGACTATGGCTACACCTTC. Protein sequence: CAIRTGDYGYTF.

This CDR3 reads CAWSVGGATNEKLFF. CDR3 nucleotides: TGTGCCTGGAGTGTAGGGGGCGCAACTAATGAAAAACTGTTTTTT. The gene calls are TRBV30 and TRBJ1-4; 7 bases align to TRBD1. Trimming removed 0 bases from V and 0 bases from J; junction bases left unmatched: 1. The CDR3 has 15 amino acids. Germline-derived CDR1 and CDR2 are GTSNPN and SVGIG (reference sequence).

This chain uses TRBV5-6 with TRBJ1-4; the D gene is possibly TRBD1 (5 bases). The germline gives CDR1 SGHDT, CDR2 YYEEEE. The V and J ends lost 4 bases and 8 bases respectively, with 27 bases between them. The CDR3 sequence is 18 residues long. The CDR3 reads CASSQNQIPGNVREKLFF. CDR3 sequence (DNA): TGTGCCAGCAGCCAAAACCAAATTCCAGGGAATGTTCGAGAAAAACTGTTTTTT.

V and J are TRBV14 and TRBJ2-1, with 8 bases aligning to TRBD2. V was clipped by 4 bases and J by 2 bases; unmatched bases: 7. This CDR3 region has 16 residues. From germline, CDR1 is SGHDN and CDR2 FVKESK. The CDR3 region is CASSPTSGTPYNEQFF. The DNA for the CDR3 is TGTGCCAGCAGCCCTACTAGCGGCACGCCCTACAATGAGCAGTTCTTC.

The chain recombines TRBV28 with TRBJ2-7; 10 positions match TRBD1. Germline lookup yields CDR1 MDHEN and CDR2 SYDVKM. CDR3 length: 16 amino acids. J gave up 2 bases and V 6 bases, and 10 bases lay outside the gene matches. This CDR3 reads CASRGQGDFPTYEQYF. The CDR3 DNA reads TGTGCCAGCAGAGGACAGGGGGATTTTCCTACCTACGAGCAGTACTTC.

This chain uses TRBV7-3 with TRBJ2-1; TRBD1 is a possible D gene (5 bases). This CDR3 is built from 16 residues. Germline V CDR1 and CDR2: SGHTA, FQGTGA. Trimming left V 2 bases short and J 6 bases short, with 17 bases between. CDR3 loop: CASSLVWSAGINEQFF. CDR3 nucleotides: TGTGCCAGCAGCTTAGTTTGGTCCGCAGGGATCAATGAGCAGTTCTTC.

The chain employs TRBV5-1 and TRBJ2-7; D remains ambiguous. Germline CDR1 is SGHRS and CDR2 is YFSETQ. This CDR3 comprises 15 residues. V was trimmed by 0 bases and J by 3 bases, leaving 13 bases between them. CDR3 in DNA: TGCGCCAGCAGCTTGGACAGACCACCGTTCTACGAGCAGTACTTC. This sequence encodes CASSLDRPPFYEQYF. Full variable domain (remainder filled in from reference TRBV5-1 and TRBJ2-7): KAGVTQTPRYLIKTRGQQVTLSCSPISGHRSVSWYQQTPGQGLQFLFEYFSETQRNKGNFPGRFSGRQFSNSRSEMNVSTLELGDSALYLCASSLDRPPFYEQYFGPGTRLTVT.

The rearrangement joins TRBV30 to TRBJ2-7, with 9 positions matching TRBD2. Germline CDR1 GTSNPN, CDR2 SVGIG (reference sequence). The CDR3 consists of 15 residues. The J segment lost 6 bases and the V segment lost 2 bases, leaving 11 bases of the junction unmatched. CDR3 amino acids: CAWSSIAGVIGEQYF. The CDR3 DNA follows: TGTGCCTGGAGTTCGATAGCGGGAGTTATCGGCGAGCAGTACTTC. The whole variable domain, filled in from reference TRBV30 and TRBJ2-7, reads SQTIHQWPATLVQPVGSPLSLECTVEGTSNPNLYWYRQAAGRGLQLLFYSVGIGQISSEVPQNLSASRPQDRQFILSSKKLLLSDSGFYLCAWSSIAGVIGEQYFGPGTRLTVT.

The rearrangement joins TRBV10-1 to TRBJ1-1; D perhaps matches TRBD1 (6 bases). This CDR3 comprises 14 residues. Germline loops: CDR1 WNHNN, CDR2 SYGVQD (reference sequence). Trimming took off 8 bases at V and 2 bases at J, with 15 bases between the two ends. CDR3 region: CASGRRGRNTEAFF. The DNA for the CDR3 is TGCGCCAGCGGCCGCAGGGGCCGTAACACTGAAGCTTTCTTT.

The V call is TRBV21-1, the J call TRBJ2-7; the DNA was not used to check the table's D call, TRBD1. TRBV21-1 is shown as a pseudogene. The CDR3 is 15 residues long. The CDR3 loop is CASSKDRDRVWEQYF. CDR3 coding DNA: TGTGCCAGCAGCAAAGACCGGGACAGGGTTTGGGAGCAGTACTTC.

This chain links TRBV18 with TRBJ1-5, with no clear D. Between the trimmed V and J ends, which lost 2 bases and 7 bases, there was a span of 15 bases. The CDR3 consists of 15 residues. Germline V gene sequence: CDR1 KGHSH, CDR2 LQKENI. The chain's CDR3 is CASSPEDSRRQPQHF. As DNA, the CDR3 is TGTGCCAGCTCACCAGAGGATTCTAGGAGGCAGCCCCAGCATTTT.

The V call is TRBV18, the J call TRBJ2-5, with a possible D match to TRBD1 (6 bases). The germline CDR1 and CDR2 sequences are KGHSH and LQKENI. The length of the CDR3 is 14 residues. Trimming removed 4 bases at V and 3 bases at J, with 12 bases between. The CDR3 here is CASSRSTGEETQYF. The CDR3 bases are TGTGCCAGCTCACGATCGACAGGAGAAGAGACCCAGTACTTC. Combining the CDR3 with reference TRBV18 and TRBJ2-5 gives the whole variable domain NAGVMQNPRHLVRRRGQEARLRCSPMKGHSHVYWYRQLPEEGLKFMVYLQKENIIDESGMPKERFSAEFPKEGPSILRIQQVVRGDSAAYFCASSRSTGEETQYFGPGTRLLVL.

The chain has TRBV7-6 and TRBJ2-3, with 10 bases aligning to TRBD2. This CDR3 has 17 residues. The V and J ends lost 5 bases and 8 bases, in that order; junction bases with no gene match: 16. Germline CDR1 reads SGHVS; CDR2 reads FNYEAQ. The CDR3 is CASSLLKGASGRVTQYF. CDR3 DNA sequence: TGTGCCAGCAGCCTCCTAAAAGGGGCTAGCGGGAGAGTTACGCAGTATTTT.